This TCR beta chain is drawn from a study of control samples from healthy donors and cancer patients. This clone was seen a single time. The CDR3 spans 14 residues. Germline CDR1 and CDR2: SGHRS and YFSETQ. V lost 0 bases and J lost 0, with 6 bases in between. TCRdb keeps only in-frame clones here, not all; method: immunoSEQ multiplex PCR. This table has around 230,000 clones, just under 95% appearing once. The specimen was blood. The chain joins TRBV5-1 to TRBJ1-1; TRBD1 might be the D (5 bases). The receptor comes from a man aged 45-60 years in good health. This CDR3 reads CASSLATVNTEAFF. DNA of the CDR3: TGCGCCAGCAGCTTGGCGACAGTGAACACTGAAGCTTTCTTT.